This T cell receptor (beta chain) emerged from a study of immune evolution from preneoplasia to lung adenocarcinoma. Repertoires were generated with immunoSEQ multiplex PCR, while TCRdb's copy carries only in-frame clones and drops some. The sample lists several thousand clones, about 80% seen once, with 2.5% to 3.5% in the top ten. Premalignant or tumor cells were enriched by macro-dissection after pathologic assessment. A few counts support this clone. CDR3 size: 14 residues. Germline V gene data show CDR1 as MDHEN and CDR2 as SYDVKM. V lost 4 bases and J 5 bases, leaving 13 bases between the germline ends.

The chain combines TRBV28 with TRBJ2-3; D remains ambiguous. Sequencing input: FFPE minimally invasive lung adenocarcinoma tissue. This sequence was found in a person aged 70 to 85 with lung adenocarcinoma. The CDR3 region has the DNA TGTGCCAGCAGTTCACTTGCTTCGGGAGATACGCAGTATTTT. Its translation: CASSSLASGDTQYF.